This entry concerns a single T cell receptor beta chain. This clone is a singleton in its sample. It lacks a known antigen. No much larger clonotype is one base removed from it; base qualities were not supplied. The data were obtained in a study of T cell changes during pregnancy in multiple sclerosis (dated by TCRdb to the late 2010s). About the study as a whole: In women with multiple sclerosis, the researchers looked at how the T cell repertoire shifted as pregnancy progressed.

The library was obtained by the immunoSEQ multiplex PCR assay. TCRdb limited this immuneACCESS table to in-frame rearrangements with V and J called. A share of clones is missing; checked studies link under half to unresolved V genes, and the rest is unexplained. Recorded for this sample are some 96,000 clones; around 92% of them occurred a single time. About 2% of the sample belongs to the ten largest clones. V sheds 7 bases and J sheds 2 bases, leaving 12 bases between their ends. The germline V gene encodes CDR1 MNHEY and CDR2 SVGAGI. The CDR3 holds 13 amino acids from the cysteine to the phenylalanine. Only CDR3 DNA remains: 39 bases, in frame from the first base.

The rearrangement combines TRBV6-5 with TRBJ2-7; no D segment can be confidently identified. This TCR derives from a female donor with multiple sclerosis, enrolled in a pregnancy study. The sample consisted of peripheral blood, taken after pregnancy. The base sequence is TGTGCCAGCACCGACGACAAGACCTACGAGCAGTACTTC. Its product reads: CASTDDKTYEQYF.